The rows below give T cell receptor beta chains drawn from one sample of a study of OX40 agonist ivuxolimab in advanced cancers. TCRdb's table, derived via immunoSEQ multiplex PCR, lists solely in-frame clones and lacks some. The sample consists of over 95,000 clones, roughly nine tenths of them appearing once. The specimen was CD4+ or CD8+ T cells sorted from blood, collected in a trial of the OX40 agonist ivuxolimab. These receptors all come from an adult with an advanced solid tumor such as melanoma, head and neck, liver or kidney cancer. CDR3s include the opening cysteine and the closing phenylalanine or tryptophan. The D gene is left open where the match is weak. Not every row has a clone size; where given, it reads once, few, many or a size class.

d_call	v_call	clone_size	j_call	cdr3_nt	cdr3_aa
TRBD1	TRBV28	.	TRBJ2-1	TGTGCCAGCAGTTACACCGGGACAGGGGGCTTCAATGAGCAGTTCTTC	CASSYTGTGGFNEQFF
TRBD2	TRBV5-4	.	TRBJ2-3	TGTGCCAGCAGCGGATGGAGCGGGAGGTCAGATACGCAGTATTTT	CASSGWSGRSDTQYF
TRBD1	TRBV6-6	.	TRBJ1-4	TGTGCCAGCAGAAAAACAGGGGGATCTAATGAAAAACTGTTTTTT	CASRKTGGSNEKLFF
TRBD1	TRBV11-2	.	TRBJ2-7	TGTGCCAGCAGCCCAGGGACAGGCTCAGCGGGTATCTCCTACGAGCAGTACTTC	CASSPGTGSAGISYEQYF
.	TRBV7-6	.	TRBJ2-7	TGTGCCAGCAGTCCAGGCCCACACGCACCCTACGAGCAGTACTTC	CASSPGPHAPYEQYF
.	TRBV29-1	once	TRBJ1-1	TGCAGCGCTTCCGGACGGTCCAACACTGAAGCTTTCTTT	CSASGRSNTEAFF
TRBD2	TRBV18	.	TRBJ2-3	TGTGCCAGCTCCCAGGTTGTGCGGGAGCTTGCAGATACGCAGTATTTT	CASSQVVRELADTQYF
.	TRBV7-2	once	TRBJ2-5	TGTGCCAGCAGCCAAGGGGCGGAGACCCAGTACTTC	CASSQGAETQYF
.	TRBV18	.	TRBJ1-4	TGTGCCAGCTCACCCTCGCAGGGGCGGCTGTTTTTT	CASSPSQGRLFF
.	TRBV4-3	once	TRBJ2-7	TGCGCCAGCAGCCAAGATCGAGGACACGAGCAGTACTTC	CASSQDRGHEQYF
TRBD2	TRBV7-9	.	TRBJ2-2	TGTGCCAGCAGTCCCCGCGGGAGTGAAGGGACCGGGGAGCTGTTTTTT	CASSPRGSEGTGELFF
.	TRBV10-3	once	TRBJ2-3	TGTGCCATCAGTGAACAGGGAACAGATACGCAGTATTTT	CAISEQGTDTQYF
.	TRBV6-1	.	TRBJ2-7	TGTGCCACCCGAGGGGGTATCGTTCTCGAGCAGTACTTC	CATRGGIVLEQYF
.	TRBV5-1	.	TRBJ2-3	TGCGCCAGCAGCCTAAGACCTGGCACAGATACGCAGTATTTT	CASSLRPGTDTQYF
TRBD2	TRBV11-3	.	TRBJ2-3	TGTGCCAGCAGCCTCGGGACTAGCGGACTCACAGATACGCAGTATTTT	CASSLGTSGLTDTQYF
.	TRBV9	.	TRBJ1-2	TGTGCCAGCAGCGTCGACACAGGGTCTGGTGGCTACACCTTC	CASSVDTGSGGYTF
.	TRBV6-4	.	TRBJ2-2	TGCTGGCAGGGTCCAAACGGGGAGCTGTTTTTT	CWQGPNGELFF
TRBD1	TRBV7-2	.	TRBJ2-7	TGTGCCAGCAGCCCGATGGGACAGGGACAGGCCGAGCAGTACTTC	CASSPMGQGQAEQYF
TRBD1	TRBV19	.	TRBJ1-1	TGTGCCAGTAGGGAGACAGGGGGGACTGAAGCTTTCTTT	CASRETGGTEAFF
.	TRBV28	.	TRBJ2-1	TGTGCCAGCAGGGGGCAGTCCTACAATGAGCAGTTCTTC	CASRGQSYNEQFF
TRBD2	TRBV4-1	.	TRBJ2-7	TGCGCCAGCAGCCAAGTGGCGGGAGGGGCCTACGAGCAGTACTTC	CASSQVAGGAYEQYF
TRBD2	TRBV11-3	.	TRBJ2-1	TGTGCCAGCAGCCTGGCTAGCGGAACCTACAATGAGCAGTTCTTC	CASSLASGTYNEQFF
.	TRBV18	.	TRBJ1-4	TGTGCCAGCTCACCACAGACCCCCAGGGGCGCAACTAATGAAAAACTGTTTTTT	CASSPQTPRGATNEKLFF
.	TRBV11-1	.	TRBJ2-3	TGTGCCAGCAGCTTATTCCGGCAAACAGATACGCAGTATTTT	CASSLFRQTDTQYF
TRBD2	TRBV19	.	TRBJ2-2	TGTGCCAGTCGGGTAGCGGGGAACACCGGGGAGCTGTTTTTT	CASRVAGNTGELFF
.	TRBV20-1	.	TRBJ2-6	TGCAGTGCTACTGGGGCCAACGTCCTGACTTTC	CSATGANVLTF
TRBD1	TRBV7-2	.	TRBJ2-3	TGTGCCAGCAGCGCCCGACAGGGGAGGGATACGCAGTATTTT	CASSARQGRDTQYF
TRBD1	TRBV5-1	.	TRBJ2-7	TGCGCCAGCATGGGACAGGGATCCTACGAGCAGTACTTC	CASMGQGSYEQYF
.	TRBV21-1	.	TRBJ2-7	TGTGCCAGCCACTTGCCCGCCGAGCGGGAGGTCTACGAGCAGTACTTC	CASHLPAEREVYEQYF
.	TRBV7-9	.	TRBJ2-7	TGTGCCAGCAGCTTTCGTAGGGGAAGAACTCGGGACGAGCAGTACTTC	CASSFRRGRTRDEQYF
TRBD2	TRBV28	.	TRBJ2-1	TGTGCCAGCAGTGGACCGGGACTATCGGTCAATGAGCAGTTCTTC	CASSGPGLSVNEQFF
TRBD1	TRBV5-6	.	TRBJ1-2	TGTGCCAGCAGCTTGGGACAGGGGATCTATGGCTACACCTTC	CASSLGQGIYGYTF
.	TRBV5-1	.	TRBJ2-3	TGCGCCAGCAGCTTGGCGGGTAGCACAGATACGCAGTATTTT	CASSLAGSTDTQYF
TRBD1	TRBV10-2	.	TRBJ1-5	TGCGCCAGCAGTGACGGGGAATCCGGGACAGGGTTTGGCAATCAGCCCCAGCATTTT	CASSDGESGTGFGNQPQHF
TRBD1	TRBV29-1	.	TRBJ2-2	TGCAGCGTCGACAGGGTCTCCGGGGAGCTGTTTTTT	CSVDRVSGELFF
.	TRBV9	.	TRBJ1-1	TGTGCCAGCAGCGTAGCAGGGAAGGACACTGAAGCTTTCTTT	CASSVAGKDTEAFF
.	TRBV5-1	.	TRBJ2-1	TGCGCCAGCAGCACTCCGCGATCTGGAAATGAGCAGTTCTTC	CASSTPRSGNEQFF
.	TRBV11-2	.	TRBJ2-7	TGTGCCAGCAGGGCTTGGGGTGAGCAGTACTTC	CASRAWGEQYF
TRBD2	TRBV6-6	.	TRBJ2-3	TGTGCCAGTACGCGGGAGATGGTCACAGATACGCAGTATTTT	CASTREMVTDTQYF
TRBD2	TRBV19	.	TRBJ2-5	TGTGCCAGTAGTGTGGGACTAGCATTCGAGACCCAGTACTTC	CASSVGLAFETQYF
TRBD1	TRBV28	.	TRBJ1-2	TGTGCCAGCGGGACAGTAAACTATGGCTACACCTTC	CASGTVNYGYTF
TRBD1	TRBV6-6	.	TRBJ2-7	TGTGCCAGCAGTGGGACAGGCTACGAGCAGTACTTC	CASSGTGYEQYF
TRBD1	TRBV18	.	TRBJ2-2	TGTGCCAGCTCACCGGGACAGGACACCGGGGAGCTGTTTTTT	CASSPGQDTGELFF
.	TRBV7-2	.	TRBJ1-2	TGTGCCAGCAGCTTAGAAGGGGGGGTTCCTTTGGGCTACACCTTC	CASSLEGGVPLGYTF
TRBD2	TRBV6-4	.	TRBJ2-7	TGTGCCAGCAGTGACTCGGAGTTGTGGGAGGGATACTACGAGCAGTACTTC	CASSDSELWEGYYEQYF
TRBD2	TRBV7-7	few	TRBJ2-5	TGTGCCAGCGGGCTAGCGGGAGAGACCCAGTACTTC	CASGLAGETQYF
TRBD2	TRBV7-2	once	TRBJ2-3	TGTGCCAGCAGTACGAAAGCGGGAGGGCAGAGGGATACGCAGTATTTT	CASSTKAGGQRDTQYF
TRBD1	TRBV15	.	TRBJ1-4	TGTGCCACGAAGAGGGGGCGCCAGGATGAAAAACTGTTTTTT	CATKRGRQDEKLFF
.	TRBV5-8	.	TRBJ1-5	TGTGCCAGCGGCTGGGGCAATCAGCCCCAGCATTTT	CASGWGNQPQHF
.	TRBV6-5	.	TRBJ1-3	TGTGCCAGCAGAAGCCCCGTGGATGGAAACACCATATATTTT	CASRSPVDGNTIYF
TRBD2	TRBV28	.	TRBJ2-3	TGTGCCAGCACCGTTCCGGGGGGGCCCACGCAGTATTTT	CASTVPGGPTQYF
.	TRBV5-1	.	TRBJ2-7	TGCGCCAGCAGCTTGGGAGGGATGTACGAGCAGTACTTC	CASSLGGMYEQYF
.	TRBV5-1	.	TRBJ2-5	TGCGCCAGCAGCTTGTCGGGGTCAGAGCAAGAGACCCAGTACTTC	CASSLSGSEQETQYF
TRBD2	TRBV28	.	TRBJ2-7	TGTGCCAGCAGTTCACCCCCGGGACTAGCGGGAGTGTACGAGCAGTACTTC	CASSSPPGLAGVYEQYF
TRBD1	TRBV6-1	.	TRBJ1-1	TGTGCCAGCAGTGAACATGGAGGGGGCCGGTCTTTCTTT	CASSEHGGGRSFF
.	TRBV11-3	.	TRBJ1-5	TGTGCCAGCAGCTTAGATGGTCCAGTCGGTCAGCCCCAGCATTTT	CASSLDGPVGQPQHF
TRBD1	TRBV6-1	.	TRBJ1-2	TGTGCCAGCAGGGGACAGGGAAGCTATGGCTACACCTTC	CASRGQGSYGYTF
.	TRBV19	.	TRBJ2-1	TGTGCCAGTAGTATAGGGTCGGCAGGAGGGGGAAATGAGCAGTTCTTC	CASSIGSAGGGNEQFF
.	TRBV7-2	.	TRBJ2-7	TGTGCCAGCAGCTTAGCGGAGCGGTACGAGCAGTACTTC	CASSLAERYEQYF